This T cell receptor (beta chain) derives from a study of blood T cell repertoires in COVID-19. Individuals aged about 18 to 90 years were recruited from about two dozen US areas. TCRdb's table, derived via immunoSEQ multiplex PCR, lists solely in-frame clones and lacks some. The data contain about 310,000 clones, roughly 86% of them singletons. Sequencing input: PBMCs or T cells enriched from blood (not recorded which). The TCR originated in a woman in her 30s who had recovered from COVID-19.

CDR3 nucleotide sequence: TGTGCCAGCTCACCGCAGGGATCAAATAGCAATCAGCCCCAGCATTTT. It translates to CASSPQGSNSNQPQHF. The chain joins TRBV18 to TRBJ1-5; tentatively, D is TRBD1 (5 bases). The CDR3 has 16 amino acids. With 3 bases removed from V and 0 bases from J, the gap between germline ends came to 12 bases. Germline V gene sequence: CDR1 KGHSH, CDR2 LQKENI.